A single sample is the source of the 6 T cell receptor beta chains below, sequenced in a study of T cell repertoires in cytomegalovirus infection. TCRdb processed the reads anew with MiXCR; each CDR3 protein has one entry. The sample holds 300,000 or so distinct CDR3 sequences, around 10% seen once. Sequencing input: PBMCs. Receptor source: a human donor in good health (CMV status not recorded). Some clones in this sample may be carry-over from other donors' samples.

With respect to this clonotype: A much larger clone differs from this one at a single base, so this may be a read error. This chain joins TRBV28 and TRBJ2-1, with a possible D match to TRBD2 (6 bases). CDR3 size: 15 residues. Germline lookup yields CDR1 MDHEN and CDR2 SYDVKM. CDR3 DNA sequence: TGTGCCAGCAGTGAGGGCGGGATCTCCTACAATGAGCAGTCCTTC. Protein product: CASSEGGISYNEQSF.

This CDR3 reads CSARDQWVAHEQYF. CDR3 in DNA: TGCAGTGCTAGAGATCAGTGGGTTGCCCACGAGCAGTACTTC. The chain uses TRBV20-1 and TRBJ2-7; D not resolved. The CDR3 sequence is 14 residues long. Trimming cost V 0 bases and J 5 bases, with 14 bases left between them. Germline assignment: CDR1 DFQATT and CDR2 SNEGSKA (reference sequence).

The chain employs TRBV19 and TRBJ2-1; 8 bases are a match to TRBD1. Germline V gene lookup returns CDR1 LNHDA and CDR2 SQIVND (reference sequence). V was clipped by 7 bases and J by 1 base; unmatched bases: 3. This CDR3 is built from 14 residues. CDR3 sequence (DNA): TGTGCCAGTACTGGACAGGGTTCCTACAATGAGCAGTTCTTC. It is translated as CASTGQGSYNEQFF.

The chain is built from TRBV20-1 and TRBJ2-7; 15 nucleotides align to TRBD2. CDR1 is DFQATT and CDR2 is SNEGSKA in the germline V gene (reference sequence). The CDR3 covers 14 residues. With V trimmed by 1 base and J by 8 bases, 3 bases remained unmatched. CDR3 nucleotide sequence: TGCAGTGCTAGAGGGACTAGCGGGGGGGCCCAGCAGTACTTC. Its protein product is CSARGTSGGAQQYF.

This clonotype was observed a handful of times. J is TRBJ2-7 and V is TRBV12-5; TRBD1 might be the D (5 bases). Trimming pared 2 bases from V and 1 base from J, leaving 9 bases between. The CDR3 spans 14 residues. Germline values: CDR1 LGHNT, CDR2 FRNRAP. The CDR3 region is CASGLYQGSYEQYF. CDR3 nucleotide sequence: TGTGCTAGTGGTTTGTATCAGGGATCCTACGAGCAGTACTTC.

This clonotype was found many times. The chain employs TRBV4-3 and TRBJ2-1; TRBD2 matches at 8 bases. Looked up from germline, CDR1 is LGHNA and CDR2 is YSLEER. J lost 7 bases, V lost 2 bases, and 13 bases had no gene match. The CDR3 extends over 17 amino acids. CDR3 nucleotide sequence: TGCGCCAGCAGCCAATTCCCCTCCGGGGGGGCCTGGAATGAGCAGTTCTTC. Encoded protein: CASSQFPSGGAWNEQFF.